This passage covers 23 T cell receptor beta chains from one sample sequenced in a study of blood T cells in healthy people across ages. Next came a second PCR, run for 7 to 11 cycles, which used a sample-barcoded 5' primer along with a J-beta primer mix. TCRdb reprocessed the 5' RACE reads via MiXCR and lists one record per CDR3 protein. In the table there are about 1.8 million distinct CDR3 sequences, 40% to 55% of which are singletons. Sequencing was performed on blood. The receptors derive from a woman aged 40 to 50 in good health.

The V gene is TRBV6-5, the J gene TRBJ2-3; 8 bases are a match to TRBD1. The CDR3 contains 17 residues. The germline V gene has CDR1 MNHEY and CDR2 SVGAGI. Trimming at V came to 5 bases and at J to 4 bases, leaving 14 bases not matched to a gene. This CDR3 reads CASSHRGESLMPDTQYF. CDR3 nucleotides: TGTGCCAGCAGTCACAGGGGGGAGTCCTTAATGCCAGATACGCAGTATTTT.

V and J are TRBV4-1 and TRBJ2-5; the D is unclear. The CDR3 runs to 14 residues. In germline, CDR1 is MGHRA, CDR2 YSYEKL. V lost 1 base and J 0 bases, leaving 6 bases between the germline ends. CDR3 sequence reads: CASSQAVNQETQYF. The CDR3, as DNA: TGCGCCAGCAGCCAAGCAGTAAACCAAGAGACCCAGTACTTC.

This clonotype was counted between two and nine times. J is TRBJ1-1 and V is TRBV5-1; D uncertain. Trimming removed 0 bases at V and 9 bases at J, with 6 bases between. Germline V gene data show CDR1 as SGHRS and CDR2 as YFSETQ. The CDR3 runs to 11 residues. For the CDR3, the DNA is TGCGCCAGCAGCTTGGGACACAAAGCTTTCTTT. It is translated as CASSLGHKAFF.

Of note for this clonotype: At one end, the junction sequence differs from germline, possibly due to a read error. This chain connects TRBV27 to TRBJ2-3; 7 nucleotides agree with TRBD1. The germline CDR1 and CDR2 sequences are MNHEY and SMNVEV (reference sequence). The length of the CDR3 is 16 residues. The CDR3 DNA sequence: TGTGCCAGCAGTTCCCGACAGGGAGTGAGGACAGATGCGCAGTATTTT. Encoded protein: CASSSRQGVRTDAQYF.

The chain uses TRBV6-1 and TRBJ1-4; D possibly corresponds to TRBD1 (5 bases). V was clipped by 6 bases and J by 0 bases, with 20 bases between them. CDR1 and CDR2 from the germline V gene are MNHNS and SASEGT. The CDR3 is 18 residues long. The CDR3: CASSPFPPDIPTNEKLFF. The CDR3 nucleotides read TGTGCCAGCAGCCCGTTCCCACCGGACATTCCAACTAATGAAAAACTGTTTTTT.

This clonotype was recorded once. The gene calls are TRBV9 and TRBJ1-6; D gene ambiguous. The CDR3 covers 20 residues. The germline V gene encodes CDR1 SGDLS and CDR2 YYNGEE. Trimming pared 1 base from V and 0 bases from J, leaving 20 bases between. The chain's CDR3 is CASSVTALPRLSSYNSPLHF. CDR3 DNA sequence: TGTGCCAGCAGCGTAACCGCACTTCCAAGACTTAGCTCCTATAATTCACCCCTCCACTTT.

A few counts support this clonotype. The chain joins TRBV6-2 or TRBV6-3 to TRBJ2-5; TRBD2 is a possible D gene (6 bases). The V end was cut by 2 bases, the J end by 2 bases, with 15 bases between. The CDR3 consists of 16 residues. CDR1 and CDR2 from the germline V gene are MNHEY and SVGEGT. This chain's CDR3 is CASSYGPGGRQETQYF. The DNA for the CDR3 is TGTGCCAGCAGTTACGGTCCCGGGGGACGACAAGAGACCCAGTACTTC.

The rearrangement links TRBV24-1 to TRBJ2-1; the D gene is possibly TRBD2 (7 bases). Trimming cost V 6 bases and J 4 bases, with 18 bases left between them. The length of the CDR3 is 16 residues. CDR1 and CDR2 (germline): KGHDR, SFDVKD. As DNA, the CDR3 is TGTGCCACCAGTACTAACGGGGGGCCGAAATACAATGAGCAGTTCTTC. This gives the protein CATSTNGGPKYNEQFF.

The chain uses TRBV7-2 and TRBJ2-1; D call uncertain. This CDR3 comprises 15 residues. Germline values: CDR1 SGHTA, CDR2 FQGNSA. Between the trimmed V and J ends, which lost 3 bases and 7 bases, there was a span of 16 bases. CDR3 coding DNA: TGTGCCAGCAGCTTGGAAGCCCTCCGGGTGAATGAGCAGTTCTTC. As protein: CASSLEALRVNEQFF. The whole variable domain, remainder taken from reference TRBV7-2 and TRBJ2-1, is GAGVSQSPSNKVTEKGKDVELRCDPISGHTALYWYRQSLGQGLEFLIYFQGNSAPDKSGLPSDRFSAERTGGSVSTLTIQRTQQEDSAVYLCASSLEALRVNEQFFGPGTRLTVL.

The gene calls are TRBV3-1 and TRBJ1-1; D is possibly TRBD1 (5 bases). Germline values: CDR1 LGHDT, CDR2 YNNKEL (reference sequence). The V end was cut by 1 base, the J end by 4 bases, with 10 bases between. This CDR3 region has 14 residues. DNA of the CDR3: TGTGCCAGCAGCCAAGTTGATGGGGGCACTGAAGCTTTCTTT. It encodes CASSQVDGGTEAFF.

The CDR3: CASSLGQTVEREQYF. The CDR3 coding sequence is TGCGCCAGCAGCCTCGGACAGACCGTTGAGCGCGAGCAGTACTTC. The V and J genes are TRBV4-1 and TRBJ2-7; weak D call: TRBD1 (6 bases). This CDR3 has 15 residues. From germline, CDR1 is MGHRA and CDR2 YSYEKL. The V end was cut by 4 bases, the J end by 6 bases, with 19 bases between.

Comments on this clonotype: A junction boundary mismatches the germline segment, possibly from a read error. DNA for the CDR3: TGCGCCAGCAGTCGCGCCCAGGGGCGCACAGATACGCAGTATTTT. Amino acids: CASSRAQGRTDTQYF. The J gene is TRBJ2-3, the V gene TRBV7-9; TRBD1 might be the D (6 bases). Germline-derived CDR1 and CDR2 are SEHNR and FQNEAQ (reference sequence). The length of the CDR3 is 15 residues.

This clonotype has more than one count but fewer than ten. The chain joins TRBV7-9 to TRBJ1-2, with unresolved D. Germline V gene sequence: CDR1 SEHNR, CDR2 FQNEAQ (reference sequence). This CDR3 is built from 13 residues. Trimming shortened V by 3 bases and J by 3 bases, and 8 bases separated the two germline ends. The CDR3 region is CASSFEVYYGYTF. The CDR3 bases are TGTGCCAGCAGCTTTGAGGTTTACTATGGCTACACCTTC. Full variable domain (rest looked up from reference TRBV7-9 and TRBJ1-2): DTGVSQNPRHKITKRGQNVTFRCDPISEHNRLYWYRQTLGQGPEFLTYFQNEAQLEKSRLLSDRFSAERPKGSFSTLEIQRTEQGDSAMYLCASSFEVYYGYTFGSGTRLTVV.

This clonotype was recorded a few times. V is TRBV4-2 and J is TRBJ1-6; a possible D gene is TRBD1 (5 bases). Trimming removed 4 bases at V and 10 bases at J, with 14 bases between. Germline lookup yields CDR1 LGHNA and CDR2 YNFKEQ. The CDR3 contains 14 residues. The CDR3 loop reads CASSRTDQGSPLHF. CDR3 in DNA: TGTGCCAGCAGCCGAACCGATCAGGGATCACCCCTCCACTTT.

The gene calls are TRBV20-1 and TRBJ2-1; 11 positions agree with TRBD2. The CDR3 runs to 14 residues. The ends lost 6 bases at V and 10 bases at J; junction bases unmatched: 11. The germline CDR1 and CDR2 sequences are DFQATT and SNEGSKA (reference sequence). The CDR3 DNA reads TGCAGTGCAAGTAGCGGGAGGGTGCCAGGGGAGCAGTTCTTC. It is translated as CSASSGRVPGEQFF.

The chain carries TRBV13 and TRBJ2-1; weak D call: TRBD2 (6 bases). CDR1 is PRHDT and CDR2 is FYEKMQ in the germline V gene (reference sequence). This CDR3 spans 14 amino acids. Trimming removed 9 bases from V and 4 bases from J, with 16 bases in between. In DNA, the CDR3 is TGTGCCAGTAGTACAACTGGGGGGTACAATGAGCAGTTCTTC. Its protein product is CASSTTGGYNEQFF.

This clonotype was seen a few times. The rearrangement joins TRBV7-2 to TRBJ1-2; the D is unclear. The V gene's germline CDR1 is SGHTA and CDR2 FQGNSA. Trimming took off 5 bases at V and 7 bases at J, with 8 bases between the two ends. The length of the CDR3 is 11 residues. CDR3: CASSVGSGYTF. DNA of the CDR3: TGTGCCAGCAGCGTAGGGTCTGGCTACACCTTC.

This chain uses TRBV29-1 with TRBJ2-5, with D perhaps matching TRBD1 or TRBD2 (5 bases each). Germline V lookup: CDR1 SQVTM, CDR2 ANQGSEA. This CDR3 region has 14 residues. The V gene lost 3 bases and the J gene lost 4 bases, with 15 bases spanning the gap. The CDR3 region has the DNA TGCAGCGTTGAGCCGGGGCACAGGAGAGAGACCCAGTACTTC. Protein: CSVEPGHRRETQYF.

The rearrangement uses TRBV20-1 and TRBJ2-5; 8 bases match TRBD2. The CDR3 is 14 amino acids. V was clipped by 6 bases and J by 5 bases; unmatched bases: 11. Germline V CDR1 and CDR2: DFQATT, SNEGSKA (reference sequence). In DNA form, the CDR3 reads TGCAGTGCCGCTTTGTCGGGACTAGGGGAGACCCAGTACTTC. It encodes CSAALSGLGETQYF.

V and J are TRBV7-9 and TRBJ1-4, with D possibly TRBD1 on 6 matching bases. The CDR3 runs 15 residues. CDR1 and CDR2 from the germline V gene are SEHNR and FQNEAQ (reference sequence). V lost 0 bases and J lost 12, with 17 bases in between. The CDR3 DNA reads as TGTGCCAGCAGCTTAGCAACGGGGGGCTTAAGGGAACTGTTTTTT. Translating it yields CASSLATGGLRELFF.

This chain joins TRBV2 and TRBJ2-3; D unclear. This CDR3 contains 18 residues. Germline V lookup: CDR1 SNHLY, CDR2 FYNNEI. V was trimmed by 6 bases and J by 1 base, leaving 23 bases between them. The CDR3 is CASRDGLFAARGTDTQYF. In DNA form, the CDR3 reads TGTGCCAGCAGGGATGGGCTATTTGCCGCCCGGGGCACAGATACGCAGTATTTT.

The chain carries TRBV3-1 and TRBJ1-2; D perhaps matches TRBD1 (6 bases). From germline, CDR1 is LGHDT and CDR2 YNNKEL (reference sequence). The CDR3 runs 15 residues. The V end lost 1 base, the J end lost 4 bases, and 13 bases lay between the germline ends. The CDR3 sequence: CASSQVDRPFYGYTF. The CDR3 region has the DNA TGTGCCAGCAGCCAAGTTGACAGGCCCTTCTATGGCTACACCTTC.

This clonotype turned up a few times. The chain links TRBV25-1 to TRBJ1-2; 11 bases match TRBD1. CDR1 is MGHDK, CDR2 SYGVNS, per germline. Germline trimming cut 3 bases from V and 5 bases from J; bases unmatched to any gene: 2. The length of the CDR3 is 14 residues. The CDR3 nucleotides are TGTGCCAGCAGTGAGGGACAGGGGGTGTATGGCTACACCTTC. This encodes CASSEGQGVYGYTF.